This is a list of T cell receptor beta chains from one sample in a study of spatial heterogeneity in lung cancer. TCRdb reanalysed the 5' RACE reads using MiXCR and keeps one entry per CDR3 protein. This sample has under 45,000 distinct CDR3 sequences; about 7.6% occur once, and the top ten carry 9.4%. The source was PBMCs, collected at follow-up. These receptors all stem from a male donor with early-stage non-small cell lung cancer. Both conserved end residues are part of each CDR3. Fields, in order: clone size, V gene, J gene, D gene, CDR3 protein, CDR3 DNA. A D gene is named only where the DNA matches it firmly. Size tells how often a clone was seen (once, few, many) or the class of an expanded clone, and some rows leave it out.

many	TRBV2	TRBJ2-6	-	CARGSGANVLTF	TGTGCCAGAGGATCTGGGGCCAACGTCCTGACTTTC
many	TRBV6-5	TRBJ2-2	-	CASSSRVRDTGELFF	TGTGCCAGCAGTTCCAGGGTTAGGGACACCGGGGAGCTGTTTTTT
many	TRBV27	TRBJ2-7	-	CASSGLGGSYEQYF	TGTGCCAGCAGTGGGTTAGGGGGCTCCTACGAGCAGTACTTC
many	TRBV10-1	TRBJ1-1	-	CASSEQVGMNTEAFF	TGCGCCAGCAGTGAGCAGGTGGGAATGAACACTGAAGCTTTCTTT
medium-sized	TRBV7-3	TRBJ1-5	-	CASSFVDGQPQHF	TGTGCCAGCAGCTTCGTAGATGGTCAGCCCCAGCATTTT
few	TRBV27	TRBJ2-4	-	CASSLLGQPENIQYF	TGTGCCAGCAGTTTACTCGGACAGCCGGAGAACATTCAGTACTTC
many	TRBV5-1	TRBJ2-5	TRBD2	CASSLGAGDPETQYF	TGCGCCAGCAGCTTGGGGGCGGGAGACCCTGAGACCCAGTACTTC
many	TRBV20-1	TRBJ2-2	-	CSAREYGSNTGELFF	TGCAGTGCTAGAGAGTATGGCAGTAACACCGGGGAGCTGTTTTTT
many	TRBV12-3/TRBV12-4	TRBJ1-4	-	CASSLSLGTSEKLFF	TGTGCCAGCAGTTTGTCCCTTGGGACAAGTGAAAAACTGTTTTTT
many	TRBV5-1	TRBJ2-1	-	CASSLEGGQSSYNEQFF	TGCGCCAGCAGCTTGGAGGGGGGCCAGAGCTCCTACAATGAGCAGTTCTTC
many	TRBV29-1	TRBJ2-6	TRBD1	CSVGAGGGSGANVLTF	TGCAGCGTTGGGGCAGGGGGCGGTTCTGGGGCCAACGTCCTGACTTTC
many	TRBV5-1	TRBJ2-7	-	CASSLDAYEQYF	TGCGCCAGCAGCTTGGACGCCTACGAGCAGTACTTC
few	TRBV18	TRBJ2-7	-	CASSPPGGVYEQYF	TGTGCCAGCTCACCACCGGGGGGAGTATACGAGCAGTACTTC
many	TRBV14	TRBJ2-7	-	CASSQNFGVYEQYF	TGTGCCAGCAGCCAAAACTTCGGCGTTTACGAGCAGTACTTC
many	TRBV20-1	TRBJ2-2	-	CSAAGHANTGELFF	TGCAGTGCTGCGGGACACGCGAACACCGGGGAGCTGTTTTTT
-	TRBV4-1	TRBJ2-7	-	CASSQEWTVLYEQYF	TGCGCCAGCAGCCAAGAGTGGACGGTCCTCTACGAGCAGTACTTC
many	TRBV20-1	TRBJ2-1	-	CSASGGVSYNEQFF	TGCAGTGCTAGCGGCGGGGTCAGCTACAATGAGCAGTTCTTC
few	TRBV11-2	TRBJ2-7	TRBD1	CASSLGGTGLYEQYF	TGTGCCAGCAGCTTAGGAGGGACAGGGCTCTACGAGCAGTACTTC
many	TRBV28	TRBJ1-2	-	CASSYPDSRDGYTF	TGTGCCAGCAGTTATCCCGACAGCCGTGATGGCTACACCTTC
many	TRBV5-6	TRBJ1-2	-	CASSLLAANYGYTF	TGTGCCAGCAGCTTGTTGGCAGCTAACTATGGCTACACCTTC
many	TRBV6-5	TRBJ1-5	-	CASSPFTDQPQHF	TGTGCCAGCAGTCCTTTCACGGATCAGCCCCAGCATTTT
many	TRBV11-2	TRBJ2-5	-	CASSLFAGTQYF	TGTGCCAGCAGCTTATTCGCGGGGACCCAGTACTTC
few	TRBV3-1	TRBJ2-3	-	CASPLTAWATDTQYF	TGTGCCAGCCCCCTTACAGCGTGGGCGACAGATACGCAGTATTTT
many	TRBV20-1	TRBJ1-4	-	CSALRDNNEKLFF	TGCAGTGCCCTCCGGGACAATAATGAAAAACTGTTTTTT
many	TRBV7-9	TRBJ2-7	-	CASSPSETYEQYF	TGTGCCAGCAGCCCTAGCGAGACTTACGAGCAGTACTTC
many	TRBV20-1	TRBJ2-5	TRBD1	CSASFSRDSQGTQYF	TGCAGTGCTAGCTTCAGTCGGGACAGCCAAGGGACCCAGTACTTC
many	TRBV5-1	TRBJ1-1	-	CASSRRQANTEAFF	TGCGCCAGCAGCCGTAGACAGGCTAACACTGAAGCTTTCTTT
many	TRBV11-2	TRBJ2-1	TRBD1	CASSPDRGNEQFF	TGTGCCAGCAGCCCAGACAGGGGGAATGAGCAGTTCTTC
many	TRBV7-3	TRBJ2-1	TRBD2	CASSSSGGVNEQFF	TGTGCCAGCAGCTCTAGCGGGGGGGTCAATGAGCAGTTCTTC
few	TRBV18	TRBJ2-7	-	CASSLLDGVGAYEQYF	TGTGCCAGCTCACTGTTGGACGGGGTTGGCGCCTACGAGCAGTACTTC
many	TRBV30	TRBJ1-3	-	CAWSAGNTIYF	TGTGCCTGGAGTGCCGGAAACACCATATATTTT
many	TRBV18	TRBJ2-3	-	CASSSRQTSDTQYF	TGTGCCAGCTCATCCAGACAGACCTCAGATACGCAGTATTTT
many	TRBV11-2	TRBJ2-7	TRBD1	CASSQTTGPYEQYF	TGTGCCAGCAGCCAGACGACAGGGCCCTACGAGCAGTACTTC
many	TRBV10-1	TRBJ2-1	TRBD1	CASSEGGFYNEQFF	TGCGCCAGCAGCGAAGGGGGCTTCTACAATGAGCAGTTCTTC
many	TRBV5-6	TRBJ1-2	TRBD1	CASSLEGQGINYGYTF	TGTGCCAGCAGCTTGGAGGGACAGGGGATTAACTATGGCTACACCTTC
many	TRBV11-1	TRBJ2-5	-	CASSLGTPARETQYF	TGTGCCAGCAGCTTGGGGACACCGGCACGGGAGACCCAGTACTTC
-	TRBV19	TRBJ2-7	TRBD2	CASSGGDLYEQYF	TGTGCCAGTAGCGGGGGGGATCTCTACGAGCAGTACTTC
many	TRBV6-1	TRBJ2-1	TRBD1	CASSSDRSSYNEQFF	TGTGCCAGCAGTTCGGACAGGAGCTCCTACAATGAGCAGTTCTTC
many	TRBV20-1	TRBJ2-7	TRBD2	CSASGGTLPYEQYF	TGCAGTGCTAGCGGGGGGACCCTGCCCTACGAGCAGTACTTC
medium-sized	TRBV7-9	TRBJ2-7	-	CASSLGHPYEQYF	TGTGCCAGCAGCTTGGGACATCCTTACGAGCAGTACTTC
many	TRBV29-1	TRBJ2-2	TRBD1	CSVEGQENTGELFF	TGCAGCGTTGAGGGACAGGAGAACACCGGGGAGCTGTTTTTT
many	TRBV12-3/TRBV12-4	TRBJ1-1	TRBD1	CASSLPQDRGKAFF	TGTGCCAGCAGTTTACCCCAAGACAGGGGAAAGGCTTTCTTT
-	TRBV7-6	TRBJ2-7	-	CASAGPLRYEQYF	TGTGCCAGCGCAGGTCCCCTTCGCTACGAGCAGTACTTC
many	TRBV30	TRBJ1-5	-	CAWEEGGQPQHF	TGTGCCTGGGAAGAGGGCGGCCAGCCCCAGCATTTT
many	TRBV29-1	TRBJ2-3	-	CSVEGWGSTDTQYF	TGCAGCGTTGAGGGGTGGGGCAGCACAGATACGCAGTATTTT
many	TRBV9	TRBJ1-2	-	CASSSREILHGYTF	TGTGCCAGCTCGTCCAGGGAGATTCTACATGGCTACACCTTC
many	TRBV7-2	TRBJ2-5	-	CASSLAVRRTQYF	TGTGCCAGCAGCTTAGCGGTTCGGAGGACCCAGTACTTC
many	TRBV7-9	TRBJ1-2	-	CASSLVQPDYGYTF	TGTGCCAGCAGCTTAGTACAGCCAGACTATGGCTACACCTTC
few	TRBV6-5	TRBJ2-7	TRBD1	CASRDRGFSPNEQYF	TGTGCCAGCAGAGACAGGGGCTTTTCCCCCAACGAGCAGTACTTC
many	TRBV19	TRBJ1-1	-	CASSSLRMGTEAFF	TGTGCCAGTAGTTCACTTAGGATGGGGACTGAAGCTTTCTTT
few	TRBV5-1	TRBJ2-1	-	CASSLGAGRNNEQFF	TGCGCCAGCAGCTTGGGGGCGGGGAGAAACAATGAGCAGTTCTTC
many	TRBV14	TRBJ2-5	-	CASSPGWGEWVQETQYF	TGTGCCAGCAGCCCCGGATGGGGGGAGTGGGTACAAGAGACCCAGTACTTC
many	TRBV7-8	TRBJ1-4	-	CASSRGSMDEKLFF	TGTGCCAGCAGCCGGGGCTCGATGGATGAAAAACTGTTTTTT
many	TRBV27	TRBJ2-3	-	CASSLSRQKSTDTQYF	TGTGCCAGCAGTTTATCGAGGCAAAAGAGCACAGATACGCAGTATTTT
few	TRBV3-1	TRBJ2-1	TRBD2	CASSQDRGEAHNEQFF	TGTGCCAGCAGCCAAGATCGGGGGGAAGCTCACAATGAGCAGTTCTTC
-	TRBV6-2/TRBV6-3	TRBJ2-7	-	CASSDGLEQYF	TGTGCCAGCAGTGACGGTTTAGAGCAGTACTTC